This T cell receptor (beta chain) was observed in a study of T cells expressing NK-cell markers. Across the whole study: Each TCR beta repertoire originated in sorted T cells that were CD3+CD56+NKG2C+, CD3+CD56+NKG2C- or CD3+CD56-NKG2C+. One of eight sequenced donors was HCMV-seronegative; the other seven were seropositive.

As regards this clonotype: Its antigen remains unknown.

TCR beta libraries carry UMIs added by 5'RACE template switching. TCRdb reanalyzed the 5' RACE reads and collapses them to one entry per CDR3 protein, without DNA. Its listing shows 200,000 to 300,000 distinct CDR3 sequences. General observations from the study: Where several donors were concerned, these clonotypes also led the CD3+CD56-NKG2C+ fraction.

The CDR3 has 15 residues. CDR1 is GTSNPN and CDR2 is SVGIG in the germline V gene (reference sequence). The chain recombines TRBV30 with TRBJ2-5; without DNA, the TCRdb call of TRBD2 cannot be checked. The sequenced material came from blood T cells: a sorted CD56 or NKG2C T cell subset, CD4+ or CD8+ T cells, or bulk PBMC T cells (not recorded which). The TCR sequence derives from a woman between 18 and 70 years old in good health. CDR3 amino acids: CAWSGGLAGWETQYF.